This T cell receptor (beta chain) was captured in a study of cytomegalovirus exposure and HLA in healthy donors. Overall study results and limits: Highest at DRB1 and lowest at HLA-C, TCR association rates differed among HLA loci in a later analysis.

The study ran its PCR with 60 Vbeta and 13 Jbeta primers. Sequencing was performed with immunoSEQ multiplex PCR; in TCRdb, only in-frame clones are kept and a portion is missing. Of just over 150,000 clones in the sample, around 84% were seen once. Regarding this clone: What it binds is not known.

V was pared by 5 bases and J by 9 bases, with 14 bases between. CDR3 length: 13 amino acids. Germline V gene lookup returns CDR1 LNHDA and CDR2 SQIVND (reference sequence). The specimen was PBMCs. This chain uses TRBV19 with TRBJ2-4; tentatively, D is TRBD1 (5 bases). This sequence originates from a woman between 40 and 50 years old in good health and CMV-seronegative. The CDR3 DNA is TGTGCCAGTAGTGACGACAGCCATGGCATTCAGTACTTC. This translates into CASSDDSHGIQYF.